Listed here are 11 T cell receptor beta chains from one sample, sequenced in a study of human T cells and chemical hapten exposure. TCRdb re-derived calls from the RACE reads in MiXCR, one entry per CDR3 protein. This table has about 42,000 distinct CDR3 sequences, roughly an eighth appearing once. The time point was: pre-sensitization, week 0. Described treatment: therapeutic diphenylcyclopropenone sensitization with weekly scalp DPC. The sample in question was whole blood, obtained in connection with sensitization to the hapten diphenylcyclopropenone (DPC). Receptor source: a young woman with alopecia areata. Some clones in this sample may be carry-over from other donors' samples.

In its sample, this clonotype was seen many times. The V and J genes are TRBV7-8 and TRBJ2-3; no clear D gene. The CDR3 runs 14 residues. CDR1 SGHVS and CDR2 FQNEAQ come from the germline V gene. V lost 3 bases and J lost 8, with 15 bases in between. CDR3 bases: TGTGCCAGCAGCTTTGAAGAGGCAATGCGTACGCAGTATTTT. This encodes CASSFEEAMRTQYF. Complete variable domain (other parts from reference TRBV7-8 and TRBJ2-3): GAGVSQSPRYKVAKRGQDVALRCDPISGHVSLFWYQQALGQGPEFLTYFQNEAQLDKSGLPSDRFFAERPEGSVSTLKIQRTQQEDSAVYLCASSFEEAMRTQYFGPGTRLTVL.

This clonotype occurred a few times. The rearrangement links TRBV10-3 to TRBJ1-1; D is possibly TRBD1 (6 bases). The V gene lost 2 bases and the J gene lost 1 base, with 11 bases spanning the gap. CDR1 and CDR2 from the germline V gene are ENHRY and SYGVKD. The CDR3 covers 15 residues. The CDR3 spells CAISERPGQNTEAFF. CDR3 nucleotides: TGTGCCATCAGTGAGAGACCGGGACAGAACACTGAAGCTTTCTTT.

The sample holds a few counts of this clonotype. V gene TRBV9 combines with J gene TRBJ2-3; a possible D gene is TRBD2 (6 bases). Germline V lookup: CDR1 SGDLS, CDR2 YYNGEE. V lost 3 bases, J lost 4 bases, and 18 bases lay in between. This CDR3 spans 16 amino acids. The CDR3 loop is CASSAPPAGRADTQYF. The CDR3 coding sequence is TGTGCCAGCAGCGCCCCTCCGGCGGGAAGGGCAGATACGCAGTATTTT.

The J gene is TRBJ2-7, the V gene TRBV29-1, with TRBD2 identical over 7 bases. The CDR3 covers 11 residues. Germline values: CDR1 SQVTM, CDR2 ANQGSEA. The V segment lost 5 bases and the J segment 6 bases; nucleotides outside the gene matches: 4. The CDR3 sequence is CSVKGRGEQYF. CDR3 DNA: TGCAGCGTTAAGGGGAGGGGCGAGCAGTACTTC.

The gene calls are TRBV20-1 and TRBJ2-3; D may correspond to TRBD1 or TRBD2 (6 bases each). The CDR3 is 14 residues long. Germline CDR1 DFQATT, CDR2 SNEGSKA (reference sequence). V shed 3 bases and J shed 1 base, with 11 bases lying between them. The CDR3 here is CSASTGARTDTQYF. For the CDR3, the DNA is TGCAGTGCTAGCACGGGGGCTCGCACAGATACGCAGTATTTT.

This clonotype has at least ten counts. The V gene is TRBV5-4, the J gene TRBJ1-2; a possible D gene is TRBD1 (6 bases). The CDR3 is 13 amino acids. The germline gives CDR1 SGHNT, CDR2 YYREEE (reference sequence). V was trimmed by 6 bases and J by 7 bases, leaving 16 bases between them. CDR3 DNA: TGTGCCAGCACCAACAGGGAACACTCTGGCTACACCTTC. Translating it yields CASTNREHSGYTF.

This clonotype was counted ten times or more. CDR3 region: CASSPSSFRLGGEQETQYF. The CDR3 bases are TGTGCCAGCTCACCATCCTCGTTTCGCTTGGGGGGCGAACAAGAGACCCAGTACTTC. The chain is built from TRBV18 and TRBJ2-5; TRBD1 or TRBD2 may be the D gene (6 bases each). V gave up 2 bases and J gave up 2 bases, with 24 bases separating them. CDR1 and CDR2 from the germline V gene are KGHSH and LQKENI. The CDR3 length is 19 residues.

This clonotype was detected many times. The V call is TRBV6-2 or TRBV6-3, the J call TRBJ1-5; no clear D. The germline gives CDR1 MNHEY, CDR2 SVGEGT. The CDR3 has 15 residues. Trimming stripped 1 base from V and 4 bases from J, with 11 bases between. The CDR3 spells CASSYFPGRNQPQHF. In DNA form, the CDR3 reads TGTGCCAGCAGTTACTTCCCTGGCAGGAATCAGCCCCAGCATTTT.

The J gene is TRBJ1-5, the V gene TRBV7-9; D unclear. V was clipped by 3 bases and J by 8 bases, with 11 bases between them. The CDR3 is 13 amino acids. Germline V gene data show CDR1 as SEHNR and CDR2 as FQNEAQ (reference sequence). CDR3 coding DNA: TGTGCCAGCAGCTTCGTTAGTGAGGAGCCCCAGCATTTT. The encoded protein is CASSFVSEEPQHF.

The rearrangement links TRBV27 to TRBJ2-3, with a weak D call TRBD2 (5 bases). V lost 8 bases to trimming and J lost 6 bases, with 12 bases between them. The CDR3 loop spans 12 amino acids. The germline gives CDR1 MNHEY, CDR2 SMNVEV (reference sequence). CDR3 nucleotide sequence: TGTGCCAGCGGACCGATAGCGGATACGCAGTATTTT. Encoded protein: CASGPIADTQYF.

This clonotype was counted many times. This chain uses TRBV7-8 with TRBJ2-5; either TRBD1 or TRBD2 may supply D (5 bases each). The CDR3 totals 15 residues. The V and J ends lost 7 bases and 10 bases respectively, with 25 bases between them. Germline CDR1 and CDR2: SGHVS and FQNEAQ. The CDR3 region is CASNKGQGWRAVQYF. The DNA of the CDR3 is TGTGCCAGCAACAAGGGGCAGGGATGGAGAGCGGTCCAGTACTTC.